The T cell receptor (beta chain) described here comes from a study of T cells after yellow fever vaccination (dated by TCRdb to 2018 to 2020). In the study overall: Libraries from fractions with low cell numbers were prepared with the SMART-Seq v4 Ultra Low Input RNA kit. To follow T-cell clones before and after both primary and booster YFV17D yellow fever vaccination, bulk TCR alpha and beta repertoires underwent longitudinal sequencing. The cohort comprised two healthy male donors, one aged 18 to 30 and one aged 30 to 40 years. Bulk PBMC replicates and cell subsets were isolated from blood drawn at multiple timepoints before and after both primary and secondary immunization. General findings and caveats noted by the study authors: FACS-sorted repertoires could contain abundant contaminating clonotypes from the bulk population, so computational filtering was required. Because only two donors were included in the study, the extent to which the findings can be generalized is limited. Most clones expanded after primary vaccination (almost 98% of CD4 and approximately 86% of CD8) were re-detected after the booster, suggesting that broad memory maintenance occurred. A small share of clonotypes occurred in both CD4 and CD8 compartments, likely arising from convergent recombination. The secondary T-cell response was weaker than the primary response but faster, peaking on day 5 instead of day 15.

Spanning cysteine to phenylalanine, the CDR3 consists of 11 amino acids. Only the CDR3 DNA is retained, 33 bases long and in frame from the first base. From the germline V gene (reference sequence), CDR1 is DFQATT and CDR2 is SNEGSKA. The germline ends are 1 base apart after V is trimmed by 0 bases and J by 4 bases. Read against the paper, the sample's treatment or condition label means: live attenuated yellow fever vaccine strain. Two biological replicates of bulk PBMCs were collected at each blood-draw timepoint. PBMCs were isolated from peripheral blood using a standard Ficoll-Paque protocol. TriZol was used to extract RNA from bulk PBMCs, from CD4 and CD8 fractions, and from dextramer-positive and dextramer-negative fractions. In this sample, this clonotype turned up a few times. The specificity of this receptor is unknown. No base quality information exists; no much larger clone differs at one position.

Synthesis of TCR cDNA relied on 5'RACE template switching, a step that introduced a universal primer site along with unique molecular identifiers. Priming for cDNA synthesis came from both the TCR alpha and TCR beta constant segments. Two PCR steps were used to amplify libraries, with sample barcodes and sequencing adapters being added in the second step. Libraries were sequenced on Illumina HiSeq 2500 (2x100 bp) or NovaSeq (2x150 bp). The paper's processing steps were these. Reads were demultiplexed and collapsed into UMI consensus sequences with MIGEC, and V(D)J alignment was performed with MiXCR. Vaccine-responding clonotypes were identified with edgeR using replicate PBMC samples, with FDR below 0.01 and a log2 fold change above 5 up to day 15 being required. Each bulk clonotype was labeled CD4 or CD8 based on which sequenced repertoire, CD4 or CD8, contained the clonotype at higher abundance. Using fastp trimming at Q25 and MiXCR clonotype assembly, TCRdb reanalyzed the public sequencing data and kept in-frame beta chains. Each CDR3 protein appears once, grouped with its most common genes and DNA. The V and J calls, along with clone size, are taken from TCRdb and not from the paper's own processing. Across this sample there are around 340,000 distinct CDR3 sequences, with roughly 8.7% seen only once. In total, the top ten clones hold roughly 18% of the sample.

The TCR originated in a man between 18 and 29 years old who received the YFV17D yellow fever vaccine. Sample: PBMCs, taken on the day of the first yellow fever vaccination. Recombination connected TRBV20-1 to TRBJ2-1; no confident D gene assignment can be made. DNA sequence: TGCAGTGCTAGAGAGTACAATGAGCAGTTCTTC. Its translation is CSAREYNEQFF.